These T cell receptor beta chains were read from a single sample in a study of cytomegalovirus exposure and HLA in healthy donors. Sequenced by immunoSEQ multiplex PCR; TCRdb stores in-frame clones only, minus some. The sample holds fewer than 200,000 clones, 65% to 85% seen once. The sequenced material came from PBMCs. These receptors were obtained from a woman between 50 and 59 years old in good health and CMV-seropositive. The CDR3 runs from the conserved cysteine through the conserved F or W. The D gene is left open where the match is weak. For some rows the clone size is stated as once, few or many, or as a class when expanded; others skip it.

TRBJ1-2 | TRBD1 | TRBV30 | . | CAWTPEGASGYGYTF | TGTGCCTGGACCCCAGAGGGGGCGTCCGGCTATGGCTACACCTTC
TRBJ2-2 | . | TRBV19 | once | CASTLAVGFTGELFF | TGTGCCAGTACCTTAGCGGTCGGCTTCACCGGGGAGCTGTTTTTT
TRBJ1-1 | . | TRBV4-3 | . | CASSQDRNLDTEAFF | TGCGCCAGCAGCCAAGATAGGAACCTAGATACTGAAGCTTTCTTT
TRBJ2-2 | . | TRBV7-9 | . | CASSATNTGELFF | TGTGCCAGCAGCGCGACGAACACCGGGGAGCTGTTTTTT
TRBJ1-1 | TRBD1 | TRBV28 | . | CASSAQGGGWEAFF | TGTGCCAGCAGTGCACAGGGGGGCGGATGGGAAGCTTTCTTT
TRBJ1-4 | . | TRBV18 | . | CASSNRVGDEKLFF | TGTGCCAGCTCGAATAGAGTCGGGGATGAAAAACTGTTTTTT
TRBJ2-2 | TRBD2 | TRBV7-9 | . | CSSSLGLAGTGELFF | TGTTCCAGCAGCTTAGGACTAGCTGGCACCGGGGAGCTGTTTTTT
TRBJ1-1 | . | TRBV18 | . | CASSPPAGINTEAFF | TGTGCCAGCTCACCACCCGCAGGCATAAACACTGAAGCTTTCTTT
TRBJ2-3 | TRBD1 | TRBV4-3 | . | CASSRDRGGDTQYF | TGCGCCAGCAGCAGGGACAGGGGTGGAGATACGCAGTATTTT
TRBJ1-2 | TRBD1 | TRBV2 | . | CASRQGVGNYGYTF | TGTGCCAGCAGACAGGGGGTGGGGAACTATGGCTACACCTTC
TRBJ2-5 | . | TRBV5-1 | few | CASSTGRLGQETQYF | TGCGCCAGCAGTACCGGAAGACTAGGGCAAGAGACCCAGTACTTC
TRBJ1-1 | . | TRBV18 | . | CASSREGEYTEAFF | TGTGCCAGCTCACGCGAGGGGGAGTACACTGAAGCTTTCTTT
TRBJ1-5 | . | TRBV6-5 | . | CASSDSYYSNQPQHF | TGTGCCAGCAGCGACAGTTATTATAGCAATCAGCCCCAGCATTTT
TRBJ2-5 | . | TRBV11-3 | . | CASSRERAGREGTQYF | TGTGCCAGCAGCCGGGAGAGGGCGGGCAGGGAAGGGACCCAGTACTTC
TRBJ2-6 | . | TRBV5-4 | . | CASSLGQTISGANVLTF | TGTGCCAGCAGCTTGGGACAGACCATCTCTGGGGCCAACGTCCTGACTTTC
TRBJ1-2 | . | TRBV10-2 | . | CASSESRGAFTYGYTF | TGCGCCAGCAGTGAGTCACGGGGGGCTTTCACTTATGGCTACACCTTC
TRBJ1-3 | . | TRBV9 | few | CASRKGGENTGNTIYF | TGTGCCAGCAGAAAGGGGGGGGAAAATACTGGAAACACCATATATTTT
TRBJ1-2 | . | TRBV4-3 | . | CASSQEGGGLNGYTF | TGCGCCAGCAGCCAAGAAGGGGGGGGGCTGAATGGCTACACCTTC
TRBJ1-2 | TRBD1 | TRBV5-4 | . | CASSGDRGTYGYTF | TGTGCCAGCAGCGGGGACAGGGGAACCTATGGCTACACCTTC